Sequencing of this T cell receptor (beta chain) was carried out in a study of T cell repertoires in cytomegalovirus infection. Study-wide results and limits: HLA-C-restricted CMV-specific TCR beta clonotypes prevailed in the ex vivo response.

V lost 0 bases, J lost 6 bases, and 12 bases lay in between. This CDR3 region has 14 residues. CDR1 is SGHNT, CDR2 YYREEE, per germline (reference sequence). TCRdb reprocessed the reads via MiXCR and lists one record per CDR3 protein. Altogether about 60,000 distinct CDR3 sequences are present, 20% to 25% being singletons, with the ten largest covering around 67%. The sample holds a few counts of this clonotype. Its antigen is undetermined. The source was CD8+ T cells from cultured PBMCs, collected from culture after CMV antigen stimulation. The clonotype comes from a human donor in good health (CMV status not recorded). Some clones in this sample may be carry-over from other donors' samples. This chain joins TRBV5-4 and TRBJ1-2; D gene ambiguous. The CDR3 protein is CASSLVPGGDGYTF. The DNA for the CDR3 is TGTGCCAGCAGCTTGGTGCCGGGAGGTGATGGCTACACCTTC.